The sequence of this TCR beta chain was determined in a study of blood T cell repertoires in COVID-19. Study information: The study drew acute and convalescent COVID-19 samples from the United States, Italy and Spain. The cDNA or gDNA used as material had been derived from T cells, B-cell-depleted T cells, or PBMCs.

Per the study methods: The authors estimated nucleated cell counts from reference gene primer amplification. Sequencing used immunoSEQ multiplex PCR; TCRdb keeps in-frame clones, though not all of them. That table supplies the V and J calls and clone size; D and trimming were determined from the DNA. The table includes nearly 300,000 clones, approximately 90% detected once. The TCR sequence derives from a woman in her thirties who had recovered from COVID-19. The sequenced sample was peripheral blood.

CDR3 in DNA: TGCGCCAGCAGCCTCCTAGGACAGGTTGAGCAGTTCTTC. Its translation: CASSLLGQVEQFF. The rearrangement uses TRBV4-3 and TRBJ2-1; TRBD1 aligns across 7 bases. This CDR3 is 13 amino acids long. With V trimmed by 4 bases and J by 9 bases, 6 bases remained unmatched. CDR1 is LGHNA, CDR2 YSLEER, per germline.